A selection of T cell receptor beta chains follows, all from one sample in a study of CD8+CD57+ T cells in acquired aplastic anemia. Each CDR3 protein gets one entry after TCRdb re-called the reads with MiXCR. The repertoire holds fewer than 200,000 distinct CDR3 sequences, with 60% to 80% as singletons. The sample consisted of sorted CD4+, CD8+, or CD8+CD57+ T cells (not recorded which) from PBMCs. These receptors were obtained from a human donor with aplastic anemia. Each CDR3 is given with its conserved first and last residue. A D gene is named only where the DNA matches it firmly. Clone sizes are given selectively: once, few, many, or a class where the clone is expanded.

cdr3_nt | cdr3_aa | clone_size | v_call | d_call | j_call
TGCGCCAGCAGTCCGGACAGGGCTAACTATGGCTACACCTTC | CASSPDRANYGYTF | - | TRBV4-1 | TRBD1 | TRBJ1-2
TGTGCCAGCAGCCCAGGAGGTATCACACAATATGAGCAGTTCTTC | CASSPGGITQYEQFF | few | TRBV11-3 | - | TRBJ2-1
TGTGCCAGCAGCGTAGGGGCCGGCGGGGGCTACAATGAGCAGTTCTTC | CASSVGAGGGYNEQFF | - | TRBV9 | TRBD2 | TRBJ2-1
TGTGCCACCGCCAGACAGGCAACTAATGAAAAACTGTTTTTT | CATARQATNEKLFF | - | TRBV15 | - | TRBJ1-4
TGTGCCAGTTACGTTAGCGGGGGAATCACAGATACGCAGTATTTT | CASYVSGGITDTQYF | - | TRBV19 | TRBD2 | TRBJ2-3
TGTGCCAGCAGTGAAACGATATATGGCTACACCTTC | CASSETIYGYTF | few | TRBV2 | - | TRBJ1-2
TGTGCCAGCAGGCCCGGGACTAGCGGGCGCACAGATACGCAGTATTTT | CASRPGTSGRTDTQYF | few | TRBV2 | TRBD2 | TRBJ2-3
TGCGCCAGCAGATCCACTCCCGGAGGAGGTACCGGGGAGCTGTTTTTT | CASRSTPGGGTGELFF | - | TRBV10-1 | - | TRBJ2-2
TGTGCCAGCAGCTCGGGAGGGCTGTTTCAAGAGACCCAGTACTTC | CASSSGGLFQETQYF | - | TRBV5-6 | TRBD2 | TRBJ2-5
TGTGCCAGCAGCTCTCAGGGGAGCACTGAAGCTTTCTTT | CASSSQGSTEAFF | few | TRBV7-9 | - | TRBJ1-1
TGTGCCAGCAGCTTTGCGAGCGGGGGGTCCGGTACGCAGTATTTT | CASSFASGGSGTQYF | once | TRBV6-6 | TRBD2 | TRBJ2-3
TGTGCCAGCAAATTCCAGGGAGTCATGAACACTGAAGCTTTCTTT | CASKFQGVMNTEAFF | - | TRBV7-8 | - | TRBJ1-1
TGCGCCAGCAGCCAAGAGGGGGGACCCAATGAGCAGTTCTTC | CASSQEGGPNEQFF | - | TRBV4-3 | - | TRBJ2-1
TGTGCCAGCAGCACCGCAGCGGGGACAACAGATACGCAGTATTTT | CASSTAAGTTDTQYF | - | TRBV5-6 | - | TRBJ2-3
TGTGCCACCAGCAGAGGGGGACTAGCGGGAGGAGAGACCCAGTACTTC | CATSRGGLAGGETQYF | few | TRBV15 | TRBD2 | TRBJ2-5
TGTGCCTTCACAGCCGACGGGGAGCTGTTTTTT | CAFTADGELFF | few | TRBV10-3 | - | TRBJ2-2
TGTGCCAGCAGCTTAGTAGGGGGTCCACCGGGGATCTTC | CASSLVGGPPGIF | - | TRBV7-2 | - | TRBJ2-1
TGTGCCAGCAGCCAAGTGAGGGGCTATGGCTACACCTTC | CASSQVRGYGYTF | few | TRBV14 | - | TRBJ1-2
TGTGCCAGCAGGGGGAACAGGGAGGAGATCACTGAAGCTTTCTTT | CASRGNREEITEAFF | many | TRBV2 | - | TRBJ1-1
TGTGCCAGCAGCCTTAGGACAGGGAACCCTAATTCACCCCTCCACTTT | CASSLRTGNPNSPLHF | - | TRBV7-9 | TRBD1 | TRBJ1-6
TGTGCCACCAGCAGACAGGGCCCGCAAGAGACCCAGTACTTC | CATSRQGPQETQYF | - | TRBV15 | - | TRBJ2-5
TGTGCCAGCAGTCCGGGAAACGCAGTAGGTGGCTACACCTTC | CASSPGNAVGGYTF | few | TRBV7-3 | - | TRBJ1-2
TGTGCCACCAGCAGAAAAACAAACACCGGGGAGCTGTTTTTT | CATSRKTNTGELFF | - | TRBV15 | - | TRBJ2-2
TGTGCCAGCAGCTTGATTGGGGGACAGGGAAAAGACAATGAGCAGTTCTTC | CASSLIGGQGKDNEQFF | once | TRBV7-9 | TRBD1 | TRBJ2-1
TGTGCCAGCAGCGCGACCGTAACGGATCCGGGTGGCTACACCTTC | CASSATVTDPGGYTF | - | TRBV7-9 | - | TRBJ1-2
TGTGCCACCAGCATCCGGACGGTCGGCACAGATACGCAGTATTTT | CATSIRTVGTDTQYF | - | TRBV15 | - | TRBJ2-3
TGTGCCAGCGCGTGGGATGACAGGGAGACTAACTATGGCTACACCTTC | CASAWDDRETNYGYTF | medium-sized | TRBV12-3/TRBV12-4 | TRBD1 | TRBJ1-2
TGTGCCAGCAGCCCGGGAGGAGGTAGCGGGAGGGCTGGAGAGACCCAGTACTTC | CASSPGGGSGRAGETQYF | - | TRBV7-9 | TRBD2 | TRBJ2-5
TGTGCCAGCAGTTTCCGCCCGGGCGATGAGCAGTTCTTC | CASSFRPGDEQFF | - | TRBV7-8 | - | TRBJ2-1
TGTCTCAGGGGGCCTTGTACCGGGGAGCTGTTTTTT | CLRGPCTGELFF | - | TRBV25-1 | TRBD1 | TRBJ2-2
TGCAGCGTCACCCGCGGGACAAGTACCTACGAGCAGTACTTC | CSVTRGTSTYEQYF | many | TRBV29-1 | - | TRBJ2-7
TGTGCCAGCAGTTTTTTGGGGCCACCAACCGGGGAGCTGTTTTTT | CASSFLGPPTGELFF | - | TRBV12-3/TRBV12-4 | - | TRBJ2-2
TGTGCCAGCAGTGATCCGGGGGGACGGAACACCGGGGAGCTGTTTTTT | CASSDPGGRNTGELFF | once | TRBV25-1 | TRBD2 | TRBJ2-2
TGTGCCATCAGGGGGGCCTATCAACCACCTGGAAACACCATATATTTT | CAIRGAYQPPGNTIYF | once | TRBV10-3 | - | TRBJ1-3
TGTGCCAGCAGCCCTATAGGGACAGCAAATGAGCAGTTCTTC | CASSPIGTANEQFF | - | TRBV4-2 | TRBD1 | TRBJ2-1
TGCAGTGCCACACCAGGGAGGAGTCAATTGCATTTCTACGAGCAGTACTTC | CSATPGRSQLHFYEQYF | - | TRBV20-1 | - | TRBJ2-7
TGTGCCAGCAGTGAATCGGGGGAAACCTACGAGCAGTACTTC | CASSESGETYEQYF | few | TRBV25-1 | - | TRBJ2-7
TGTGCCAGCAGTGAATTGCGGCGGGAGAACACAGATACGCAGTATTTT | CASSELRRENTDTQYF | many | TRBV25-1 | TRBD2 | TRBJ2-3
TGTGCCACCAGTGCCTCGTTTAGCGGAGGTACTTCGCTAGGCAATGAGCAGTTCTTC | CATSASFSGGTSLGNEQFF | - | TRBV24-1 | - | TRBJ2-1
TGTGCCACCAGTGTGACGGCCCACACCGGGGAGCTGCTTTTT | CATSVTAHTGELLF | - | TRBV24-1 | - | TRBJ2-2
TGTGCCAGCAGCTTGAGCGTTTCCTACAATGAGCAGTTCTTC | CASSLSVSYNEQFF | - | TRBV7-9 | - | TRBJ2-1
TGTGCCAGCAGCGCCCCCGTAGACAGCCAAGAGACCCAGTACTTC | CASSAPVDSQETQYF | many | TRBV9 | - | TRBJ2-5
TGCAGTGCTAATGCGGACGGGAGGCGCTACGAGCAGTACTTC | CSANADGRRYEQYF | - | TRBV20-1 | TRBD2 | TRBJ2-7
TGTGCCAGCAGCTTAGCCCGGACAGGTCGGGGAAACACCATATATTTT | CASSLARTGRGNTIYF | - | TRBV7-9 | TRBD1 | TRBJ1-3
TGTGCCAGCAGCGTACACAGGGGGAGTGCAGATACGCAGTATTTT | CASSVHRGSADTQYF | - | TRBV9 | TRBD1 | TRBJ2-3
TGTGCCAGCAGTTACCACACGCAGGTCGAAGCTTTCTTT | CASSYHTQVEAFF | - | TRBV6-6 | - | TRBJ1-1
TGCAGTGCTAGCCGGGCTAGCGGGAGCCACGAGCAGTACTTC | CSASRASGSHEQYF | - | TRBV20-1 | TRBD2 | TRBJ2-7
TGTGCCAGCAGCCCGGAAATCAATTCACCCCTCCACTTT | CASSPEINSPLHF | - | TRBV9 | - | TRBJ1-6
TGTACCACCTCGGACAGGGTCTACGAGCAGTACTTC | CTTSDRVYEQYF | - | TRBV15 | TRBD1 | TRBJ2-7
TGCGCCAGCAGTGAGTATAGGGGACCCTACGAGCAGTACTTC | CASSEYRGPYEQYF | few | TRBV10-1 | - | TRBJ2-7
TGTGCCAGTAGTATGGCAGCGGGACCCTACAATGAGCAGTTCTTC | CASSMAAGPYNEQFF | - | TRBV19 | TRBD2 | TRBJ2-1
TGCAGTGTTCACCGACTCAACCGCCCAGCGCATGGCACAGATACGCAGTATTTT | CSVHRLNRPAHGTDTQYF | many | TRBV20-1 | - | TRBJ2-3
TGTGCCAGCAGCCAAGGGGAGGCAACCACAGATACGCAGTATTTT | CASSQGEATTDTQYF | few | TRBV6-1 | - | TRBJ2-3